These 21 T cell receptor beta chains were all obtained from the same sample, sequenced in a study of neurological immune-mediated disorders. As for time point: longitudinal time-point 1 (baseline). Each CDR3 protein is one row after TCRdb ran MiXCR on the 5' RACE reads. The sample shows over 70,000 distinct CDR3 sequences, roughly 10% of them seen only once. Source material: PBMCs. The receptors were gathered from a man in his thirties or forties in good health.

This clonotype has a count of ten or more. The chain has TRBV10-1 and TRBJ2-2, with D perhaps assigned TRBD1 or TRBD2 (5 bases each). V was cut by 6 bases and J by 5 bases, with 13 bases left in between. CDR1 is WNHNN, CDR2 SYGVQD, per germline (reference sequence). The CDR3 length is 14 residues. CDR3 DNA: TGCGCCAGCAGCCGGGACGCAGATACCGGGGAGCTGTTTTTT. Translated, it gives CASSRDADTGELFF.

This clonotype was counted many times. The chain employs TRBV25-1 and TRBJ1-6; possibly TRBD1 for D (6 bases). The CDR3 runs 14 residues. Germline loops: CDR1 MGHDK, CDR2 SYGVNS. The V and J ends lost 4 bases and 10 bases respectively, with 14 bases between them. In DNA, the CDR3 is TGTGCCAGCAGTGTTTCAGGGGATGGATCACCCCTCCACTTT. It encodes CASSVSGDGSPLHF.

This clonotype was seen many times. The chain couples TRBV29-1 to TRBJ2-7; D is unclear. Germline-derived CDR1 and CDR2 are SQVTM and ANQGSEA. The CDR3 length is 15 residues. Trimming shortened V by 2 bases and J by 0 bases, and 14 bases separated the two germline ends. DNA of the CDR3: TGCAGCGTTGAACTTAGGGATGCGCGCTCCTACGAGCAGTACTTC. It specifies CSVELRDARSYEQYF.

This clonotype was detected many times. This sequence joins TRBV24-1 and TRBJ2-1, with a possible D match to TRBD1 (5 bases). V was shortened by 3 bases and J by 4 bases, with 15 bases between the two germline ends. Germline lookup yields CDR1 KGHDR and CDR2 SFDVKD. The CDR3 contains 16 residues. CDR3 loop: CATSDKGSGVYNEQFF. The CDR3 bases are TGTGCCACCAGTGATAAGGGGTCGGGTGTTTACAATGAGCAGTTCTTC.

The chain's CDR3 is CASSPPAGQGHEQYF. The CDR3 DNA reads as TGTGCCAGCTCACCACCAGCTGGACAGGGCCACGAGCAGTACTTC. The gene calls are TRBV18 and TRBJ2-7; 8 bases agree with TRBD1. Germline V CDR1 and CDR2: KGHSH, LQKENI. Trimming cost V 0 bases and J 5 bases; bases outside gene matches: 6. The CDR3 has 15 residues.

This clonotype was recorded many times. The chain recombines TRBV20-1 with TRBJ2-7; the D is unclear. The CDR3 consists of 11 residues. The germline V and J ends were trimmed by 6 bases and 6 bases, with 12 bases remaining between them. Germline-derived CDR1 and CDR2 are DFQATT and SNEGSKA (reference sequence). The CDR3 protein is CSARPTFEQYF. The CDR3 DNA follows: TGCAGTGCCAGGCCCACCTTCGAGCAGTACTTC.

This clonotype was picked up many times. The chain is built from TRBV20-1 and TRBJ1-4; D uncertain. Germline values: CDR1 DFQATT, CDR2 SNEGSKA (reference sequence). The CDR3 length is 12 residues. The V gene lost 0 bases and the J gene lost 5 bases, with 4 bases spanning the gap. CDR3 nucleotide sequence: TGCAGTGCTAGAGAAGTGAATGAAAAACTGTTTTTT. Translation: CSAREVNEKLFF.

The genes are TRBV9 and TRBJ2-2, with 9 bases fitting TRBD2. With 0 bases clipped from V and 5 bases from J, the junction kept 5 bases outside the gene matches. The CDR3 extends over 16 amino acids. CDR1 is SGDLS, CDR2 YYNGEE, per germline. CDR3 sequence: CASSVALAGATGELFF. The CDR3, as DNA: TGTGCCAGCAGCGTAGCGTTAGCGGGAGCTACCGGGGAGCTGTTTTTT.

The sample holds many counts of this clonotype. V gene TRBV28 combines with J gene TRBJ2-7; tentatively, D is TRBD2 (6 bases). This CDR3 has 14 residues. The V end was cut by 6 bases, the J end by 2 bases, with 14 bases between. The germline gives CDR1 MDHEN, CDR2 SYDVKM. CDR3 in amino acids: CASSAGSKPYEQYF. The CDR3 DNA sequence: TGTGCCAGCAGCGCCGGGAGCAAACCCTACGAGCAGTACTTC.

Of note for this clonotype: This may come from a read error, since a much larger clone is one base off. V usage is TRBV5-1 and J usage is TRBJ2-7; possibly TRBD1 for D (5 bases). Per the germline V gene, CDR1 is SGHRS and CDR2 is YFSETQ. The CDR3 is 15 amino acids. V lost 0 bases to trimming and J lost 0 bases, with 10 bases between them. The CDR3 loop reads CASSLALTVSYEQYF. The CDR3 region has the DNA TGCGCCAGCAGCTTGGCCTTGACAGTCTCCTACGAGCAGTACTTC.

This clonotype was observed many times. The V call is TRBV18, the J call TRBJ1-5; D is ambiguous. V lost 4 bases to trimming and J lost 2 bases, with 18 bases between them. CDR3 length equals 17 residues. Germline values: CDR1 KGHSH, CDR2 LQKENI. CDR3 loop: CASSLSASSSGNQPQHF. The CDR3 nucleotides read TGTGCCAGCTCACTATCAGCGAGTTCCTCCGGCAATCAGCCCCAGCATTTT.

This clonotype was counted ten times or more. The chain recombines TRBV12-3 or TRBV12-4 with TRBJ2-3, with D unresolved. Trimming left V 5 bases short and J 5 bases short, with 5 bases between. This CDR3 is built from 11 residues. CDR3 sequence: CASSTIDTQYF. CDR3 DNA: TGTGCCAGCAGTACTATAGATACGCAGTATTTT.

This clonotype was recorded many times. The V and J genes are TRBV5-5 and TRBJ1-3; tentative D call: TRBD1 (6 bases). The CDR3 runs to 17 residues. V lost 2 bases, J lost 2 bases, and 17 bases lay in between. Germline V gives CDR1 SGHKS, CDR2 YYEKEE (reference sequence). This CDR3 reads CASSLTWDTGPGNTIYF. The CDR3 DNA is TGTGCCAGCAGCTTAACCTGGGACACGGGCCCTGGAAACACCATATATTTT.

This clonotype has at least ten counts. The chain couples TRBV7-3 to TRBJ2-3, with D perhaps matching TRBD2 (6 bases). CDR1 and CDR2 (germline): SGHTA, FQGTGA. The CDR3 covers 15 residues. The V end lost 6 bases, the J end lost 6 bases, and 19 bases lay between the germline ends. The CDR3 here is CASSYAGGTTDTQYF. The CDR3 DNA reads as TGTGCCAGCAGTTACGCCGGCGGGACGACCGATACGCAGTATTTT.

This clonotype was counted between two and nine times. This chain links TRBV6-5 with TRBJ2-2; D might be TRBD1 or TRBD2, each matching 5 bases. Germline loops: CDR1 MNHEY, CDR2 SVGAGI. Trimming removed 7 bases from V and 3 bases from J, with 12 bases in between. The CDR3 is made up of 14 amino acids. The CDR3 loop is CASKRGADTGELFF. In DNA form, the CDR3 reads TGTGCCAGCAAAAGGGGAGCTGACACCGGGGAGCTGTTTTTT.

This clonotype was detected ten times or more. The rearrangement uses TRBV9 and TRBJ2-2; D is perhaps TRBD2 (6 bases). This CDR3 region has 14 residues. V was cut by 0 bases and J by 7 bases, with 10 bases left in between. From germline, CDR1 is SGDLS and CDR2 YYNGEE. The DNA of the CDR3 is TGTGCCAGCAGCGTAGTCGGGGGAGGCGGGGAGCTGTTTTTT. Translation: CASSVVGGGGELFF.

This clonotype was picked up one time. V usage is TRBV5-6 and J usage is TRBJ2-7, with 7 nucleotides matching TRBD1. The germline V gene encodes CDR1 SGHDT and CDR2 YYEEEE. Losses at the gene ends were 2 bases for V and 6 bases for J; bases not matched to a gene: 14. The CDR3 totals 16 residues. The CDR3 DNA sequence: TGTGCCAGCAGCTTAGAGTCGGTGACAGGGTACGGCGAGCAGTACTTC. It encodes CASSLESVTGYGEQYF.

This clonotype occurred once. No conserved phenylalanine or tryptophan is present at the end of the CDR3, so a read error is the likely explanation. This rearrangement joins TRBV27 to TRBJ2-1; D call uncertain. CDR3 size: 13 residues. Germline CDR1 reads MNHEY; CDR2 reads SMNVEV (reference sequence). The V gene lost 0 bases and the J gene lost 10 bases, with 10 bases spanning the gap. The CDR3 sequence: CASSLSALREQFL. CDR3 sequence (DNA): TGTGCCAGCAGTTTATCTGCACTCCGGGAGCAGTTCTTA.

This clonotype has ten or more counts. The V call is TRBV20-1, the J call TRBJ1-1, with 9 bases fitting TRBD1. The germline CDR1 and CDR2 sequences are DFQATT and SNEGSKA (reference sequence). CDR3 length: 15 residues. Unmatched junction bases numbered 7, after V lost 1 base and J lost 4 bases. This CDR3 reads CSARAGTGLFTEAFF. The CDR3 region has the DNA TGCAGTGCTAGAGCCGGGACAGGGCTTTTCACTGAAGCTTTCTTT.

This clonotype has ten or more counts. The rearrangement joins TRBV7-9 to TRBJ2-1; D not resolved. V lost 1 base and J lost 10, with 8 bases in between. In germline, CDR1 is SEHNR, CDR2 FQNEAQ (reference sequence). The CDR3 contains 12 residues. CDR3: CASSLGHSEQFF. The CDR3 DNA is TGTGCCAGCAGCTTAGGCCATAGCGAGCAGTTCTTC.

Note on this clonotype: The junction departs from the called germline gene at one end, perhaps through a read error. The V and J genes are TRBV5-6 and TRBJ2-7, with 9 bases that match TRBD1. The CDR3 has 16 residues. Germline V lookup: CDR1 SGHDT, CDR2 YYEEEE. CDR3: CASSSRDREDLYEQNF. The CDR3 DNA reads as TGTGCCAGCAGCTCACGGGACAGGGAGGATTTGTACGAGCAGAACTTC.